This T cell receptor beta chain was sequenced during a study of T cell responses to AZD1222 COVID-19 vaccine. Sequenced by immunoSEQ multiplex PCR; TCRdb stores in-frame clones only, minus some. The sample comprises 140,000 or so clones, less than 95% of which are singletons, and 7% to 9% rests with the top ten. Broader study findings: White British ancestry dominated among donors, who included more females, and clonal diversity was possibly underestimated. Sampling that yielded the repertoires occurred only after the peak T cell response. Compared with day 0, the breadth and depth of the Spike-specific TCR repertoire rose significantly after two doses of AZD1222. Mapped onto spike, vaccine-associated CD4 TCRs spanned it and were dominant at 160-218 and 743-854.

This CDR3 is 16 amino acids long. The V segment lost 2 bases and the J segment 3 bases; nucleotides outside the gene matches: 3. Germline CDR1 reads SNHLY; CDR2 reads FYNNEI. In regard to this clone: Its matching antigen is unknown.

The sequence was collected from an adult who received the MenACWY meningococcal vaccine as a control. The sample was peripheral blood, taken 28 days after the second dose of the MenACWY control vaccine. This chain uses TRBV2 with TRBJ2-2, with 10 bases lining up with TRBD2. The CDR3 bases are TGTGCCAGCAGTGAACGCCTAGCGGGGGACACCGGGGAGCTGTTTTTT. This sequence encodes CASSERLAGDTGELFF.